These T cell receptor beta chains were read from a single sample in a study of T cell responses to AZD1222 COVID-19 vaccine. Assay: immunoSEQ multiplex PCR; the TCRdb copy retains only in-frame clones and omits some. The profile covers some 100,000 clones, with around 84% appearing a single time and roughly 18% taken by the ten largest. The source material was peripheral blood, sampled 28 days after the second AZD1222 dose. Source of these receptors: an adult who received the AZD1222 COVID-19 vaccine. Each CDR3 is given with its conserved first and last residue. Each record gives: D gene, J gene, V gene, clone size, CDR3 protein, CDR3 DNA. D genes are given only for firm matches. Some rows have no size entry. The others give once, few or many, or a class for an expanded clone.

TRBD1 TRBJ1-5 TRBV10-3 . CAISARGHEPQHF TGTGCCATCAGTGCGAGGGGGCACGAGCCCCAGCATTTT
. TRBJ1-3 TRBV12-3/TRBV12-4 few CASSARNTIYF TGTGCCAGCAGCGCTAGAAACACCATATATTTT
. TRBJ2-5 TRBV24-1 few CATSERGETQYF TGTGCCACCAGTGAGAGGGGAGAGACCCAGTACTTC
. TRBJ2-2 TRBV11-3 . CASSHATGELFF TGTGCCAGCAGCCACGCCACCGGGGAGCTGTTTTTT
. TRBJ1-5 TRBV19 . CASSLNLGGPQHF TGTGCCAGTAGTTTGAATCTGGGGGGGCCCCAGCATTTT
TRBD1 TRBJ1-2 TRBV24-1 . CATSENRGSGYTF TGTGCCACCAGTGAAAACAGGGGGTCCGGCTACACCTTC
. TRBJ1-2 TRBV28 once CASSLSPTGFGGYTF TGTGCCAGCAGTTTATCCCCTACAGGGTTTGGTGGCTACACCTTC
TRBD1 TRBJ1-6 TRBV7-9 . CASSERTGNNSPLHF TGTGCCAGCAGCGAGAGGACAGGGAACAATTCACCCCTCCACTTT
TRBD1 TRBJ1-2 TRBV7-9 . CASSPPGQGGYTF TGTGCCAGCAGCCCGCCGGGACAGGGTGGCTACACCTTC
. TRBJ1-2 TRBV10-3 . CAIKAGDYGYTF TGTGCCATCAAAGCAGGGGACTATGGCTACACCTTC
. TRBJ1-2 TRBV4-1 . CASSQDLGREDGYTF TGCGCCAGCAGCCAAGATTTGGGCCGGGAGGATGGCTACACCTTC
TRBD1 TRBJ1-4 TRBV2 . CASRATGGVNEKLFF TGTGCCAGCAGGGCAACAGGGGGGGTTAATGAAAAACTGTTTTTT
TRBD1 TRBJ1-2 TRBV9 . CASSVGFGQAYGYTF TGTGCCAGCAGCGTAGGTTTTGGACAGGCCTATGGCTACACCTTC
. TRBJ1-4 TRBV9 . CASSRGRQGGEKLFF TGTGCCAGCAGCCGAGGGAGGCAGGGAGGTGAAAAACTGTTTTTT
. TRBJ1-1 TRBV21-1 . CASSKVDEGAGTEAFF TGTGCCAGCAGCAAAGTGGACGAGGGGGCAGGCACTGAAGCTTTCTTT
. TRBJ1-1 TRBV6-1 . CASSERVAEAFF TGTGCCAGCAGTGAAAGGGTGGCTGAAGCTTTCTTT
. TRBJ2-2 TRBV6-1 . CASTPGTAAAGELFF TGTGCCAGCACCCCAGGGACCGCGGCCGCCGGGGAGCTGTTTTTT
TRBD2 TRBJ2-1 TRBV7-2 once CASRMTSGGVNEQFF TGTGCCAGCAGGATGACTAGCGGGGGGGTAAATGAGCAGTTCTTC
. TRBJ1-3 TRBV11-2 . CASSSHTDPGNTIYF TGTGCCAGCAGCTCTCACACGGACCCTGGAAACACCATATATTTT
. TRBJ1-1 TRBV2 . CASRERYMTAEAFF TGTGCCAGCAGGGAAAGATACATGACAGCGGAAGCTTTCTTT